This T cell receptor (beta chain) is drawn from a study of response to subunit inactivated influenza vaccine. Whole-study findings and limits: The study's authors posited that every seasonal influenza vaccination enlists few new T cells.

TCRdb recomputed calls from the RT-PCR reads with MiXCR, one row per CDR3 protein. Altogether some 540,000 distinct CDR3 sequences are present, under 30% being singletons, with the ten largest covering about 3%. Germline lookup yields CDR1 MGHRA and CDR2 YSYEKL. Trimming cost V 4 bases and J 4 bases, with 11 bases left between them. This CDR3 comprises 13 residues. With regard to this clonotype: Antigen: not known.

The same sample was also used in a study of T cells expressing NK-cell markers. This second report adds: UMIs accompanied the 5'RACE template switching by which TCR beta cDNA was made. CD3+CD56+NKG2C+, CD3+CD56+NKG2C- and CD3+CD56-NKG2C+ T cells, once sorted, supplied the TCR beta repertoires. HCMV seropositivity characterized most of the eight sequenced donors, and seronegativity one. A handful of donors had dominant NKG2C+ clonotypes that comprised roughly 1.0-7.5% of their CD8+ T cells.

The sequence was obtained from a man aged 45-65 years who received an inactivated influenza vaccine. The sample consisted of CD4+ T cells sorted from PBMCs, taken 11 to 12 days after vaccination. This sequence joins TRBV4-1 and TRBJ2-7; D remains ambiguous. The CDR3 loop reads CASSPAEGYEQYF. The CDR3 nucleotides are TGCGCCAGCAGCCCCGCCGAAGGGTACGAGCAGTACTTC.